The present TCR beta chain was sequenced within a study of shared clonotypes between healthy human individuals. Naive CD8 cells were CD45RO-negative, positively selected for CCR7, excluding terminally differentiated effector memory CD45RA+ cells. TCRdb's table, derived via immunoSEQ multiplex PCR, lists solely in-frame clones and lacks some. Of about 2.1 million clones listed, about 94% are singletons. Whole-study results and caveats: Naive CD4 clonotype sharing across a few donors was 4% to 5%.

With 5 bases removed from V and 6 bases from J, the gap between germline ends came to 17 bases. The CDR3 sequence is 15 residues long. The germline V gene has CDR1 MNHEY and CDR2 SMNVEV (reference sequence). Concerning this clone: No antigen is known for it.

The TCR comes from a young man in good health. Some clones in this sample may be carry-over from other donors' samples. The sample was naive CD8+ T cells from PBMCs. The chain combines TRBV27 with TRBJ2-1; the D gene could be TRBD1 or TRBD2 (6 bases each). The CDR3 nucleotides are TGTGCCAGCAGTACAGGGATACGGGGGTCCAATGAGCAGTTCTTC. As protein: CASSTGIRGSNEQFF.